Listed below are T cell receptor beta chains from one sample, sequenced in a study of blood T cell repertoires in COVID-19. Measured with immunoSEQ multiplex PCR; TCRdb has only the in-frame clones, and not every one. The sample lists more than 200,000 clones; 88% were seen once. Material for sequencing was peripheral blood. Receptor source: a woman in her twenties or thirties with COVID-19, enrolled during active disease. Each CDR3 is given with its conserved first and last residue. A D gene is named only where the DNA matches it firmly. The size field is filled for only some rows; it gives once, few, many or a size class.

TGTGCCAGCAGTTTATTGGGGACAGGGGGTGGAAACACCATATATTTT	CASSLLGTGGGNTIYF	TRBV28	TRBJ1-3	-	TRBD1
TGTGCCAGTAGTGATCAGGGGGCCTCCGGGGAGCTGTTTTTT	CASSDQGASGELFF	TRBV19	TRBJ2-2	-	TRBD1
TGTGCCAGTAGGGCAACTAGCGGGAGTTACAATGAGCAGTTCTTC	CASRATSGSYNEQFF	TRBV19	TRBJ2-1	-	TRBD2
TGTGCCTGGAGCGCGGCCGGCAATCAGCCCCAGCATTTT	CAWSAAGNQPQHF	TRBV30	TRBJ1-5	-	-
TGTGCCAGCAGCACTAGCGGGGGCCACTCCTACGAGCAGTACTTC	CASSTSGGHSYEQYF	TRBV6-5	TRBJ2-7	-	TRBD2
TGTGCCAGCAGGACTCCGCCAAATGAGCAGTTCTTC	CASRTPPNEQFF	TRBV6-5	TRBJ2-1	-	-
TGTGCCAGCAGTAACGGACAGGGGCTTCTAGGCTACACCTTC	CASSNGQGLLGYTF	TRBV6-2/TRBV6-3	TRBJ1-2	-	TRBD1
TGTGCCAGCAGCTTAGGGGGGGGGCCCCCGGATACGCAGTATTTT	CASSLGGGPPDTQYF	TRBV7-2	TRBJ2-3	-	-
TGTGCCAGTAGTAACAGGAATGGCTACACCTTC	CASSNRNGYTF	TRBV19	TRBJ1-2	-	-
TGTGCCAGCTCCCCCGGACTAGCGGGGGGCAATGAGCAGTTCTTC	CASSPGLAGGNEQFF	TRBV25-1	TRBJ2-1	-	TRBD2
TGTGCCAGCAGTTACCTACTAAACTATGGCTACACCTTC	CASSYLLNYGYTF	TRBV6-5	TRBJ1-2	-	-
TGCGCCAGCAGTGAGTCCGAAGGCAGGGCAGCAGTCTATGGCTACACCTTC	CASSESEGRAAVYGYTF	TRBV10-1	TRBJ1-2	-	-
TGCGCCAGCAGCCAAGATCTACAGGGTAGGGGCTACACCTTC	CASSQDLQGRGYTF	TRBV4-1	TRBJ1-2	-	-
TGCGCCAGCAGCTCACAGGGTTACGAGCAGTACTTC	CASSSQGYEQYF	TRBV5-1	TRBJ2-7	once	-
TGTGCCAGCAGTTCCTGGACTGGAGCTGAAGCTTTCTTT	CASSSWTGAEAFF	TRBV2	TRBJ1-1	-	-
TGTGCCAGTAGTACCTTACAGGGTGGCTTTGACTATGGCTACACCTTC	CASSTLQGGFDYGYTF	TRBV19	TRBJ1-2	-	-
TGTGCCTGGCGAATTGCGGGACCGACCCCTTGCACCTTC	CAWRIAGPTPCTF	TRBV30	TRBJ1-2	few	-
TGTGCCAGCAGCGGGACAGGGCAGATGACCGGGGAGCTGTTTTTT	CASSGTGQMTGELFF	TRBV6-5	TRBJ2-2	-	TRBD1
TGTGCCAGCAGCTTAGTTGTGCTAGCGGAAAACATTCAGTACTTC	CASSLVVLAENIQYF	TRBV7-9	TRBJ2-4	-	TRBD2
TGTGCCAGCAGTGCAGGGGACAGGGGTTTCAATCAGCCCCAGCATTTT	CASSAGDRGFNQPQHF	TRBV6-1	TRBJ1-5	few	TRBD1
TGTGCCAGCAGTTTAGCGCCGGACAGCTACGAGCAGTACTTC	CASSLAPDSYEQYF	TRBV28	TRBJ2-7	-	-
TGTGCCAGCAGTGAATACAGGTTCTCCTCTGGAAACACCATATATTTT	CASSEYRFSSGNTIYF	TRBV25-1	TRBJ1-3	-	-
TGTGCCAGCAGCGGCCCAAGCGGGAGGTCCTACAATGAGCAGTTCTTC	CASSGPSGRSYNEQFF	TRBV9	TRBJ2-1	-	TRBD2
TGCGCCAGCAGCTTGGGACAGCCAACACGCTCTGAGCAGTTCTTC	CASSLGQPTRSEQFF	TRBV5-1	TRBJ2-1	-	-
TGTGCCAGCAGGGCTAGCGGTGATACGCAGTATTTT	CASRASGDTQYF	TRBV7-9	TRBJ2-3	-	TRBD2
TGTGCCAGCAGCTCCGGGACTAGCGGGGTCATGGATACGCAGTATTTT	CASSSGTSGVMDTQYF	TRBV5-4	TRBJ2-3	-	TRBD2
TGTGCCAGTGAACCTTTAAAGGGGTCTGGGGCCAACGTCCTGACTTTC	CASEPLKGSGANVLTF	TRBV7-2	TRBJ2-6	once	-
TGTGCCAGCAGCTCAACAAACCCTCGGACAGGGGGAAAACTGTTTTTT	CASSSTNPRTGGKLFF	TRBV7-9	TRBJ1-4	-	TRBD1
TGTGCCAGCTCACCACGTTCGGCCGGGACTAACACCGGGGAGCTGTTTTTT	CASSPRSAGTNTGELFF	TRBV18	TRBJ2-2	once	-
TGTGCCAGCAGCTTACGGGGGGAGAACACCGGGGAGCTGTTTTTT	CASSLRGENTGELFF	TRBV13	TRBJ2-2	-	TRBD2
TGTGCCAGCAGTTTTAATAGGGACAGGGGAAATTCACCCCTCCACTTT	CASSFNRDRGNSPLHF	TRBV27	TRBJ1-6	once	TRBD1
TGCGCCAGCAGCCAGGCACACAGGGGACACACTGAAGCTTTCTTT	CASSQAHRGHTEAFF	TRBV4-3	TRBJ1-1	-	TRBD1
TGCAGCGTTGACGCTGCAGGGAACCCCTACAATGAGCAGTTCTTC	CSVDAAGNPYNEQFF	TRBV29-1	TRBJ2-1	once	-
TGTGCCAGCAGCTGGGGGACAGGGAGACTCACAGATACGCAGTATTTT	CASSWGTGRLTDTQYF	TRBV5-4	TRBJ2-3	-	TRBD1
TGCGCCAGCAGCAGCATAGCGGGACTACAAGAGACCCAGTACTTC	CASSSIAGLQETQYF	TRBV5-1	TRBJ2-5	-	TRBD2
TGTGCCGTCGGACAGGTCCTAGAGCCTAGCTCTGGGGCCAACGTCCTGACTTTC	CAVGQVLEPSSGANVLTF	TRBV10-3	TRBJ2-6	-	TRBD1
TGTGCCATCAGCCAGACTAGCGGGAGGGGCACAGATACGCAGTATTTT	CAISQTSGRGTDTQYF	TRBV10-3	TRBJ2-3	-	TRBD2